The sequence of this T cell receptor beta chain was determined in a study of T cell changes during pregnancy in multiple sclerosis. Method: immunoSEQ multiplex PCR; TCRdb's copy keeps in-frame clones and lacks some. In the table there are 35,000 to 50,000 clones, 88% of which are singletons. This material consisted of CD4+ T cells from peripheral blood mononuclear cells, taken in the second trimester of pregnancy. This clonotype was obtained from a female donor with multiple sclerosis, enrolled in a pregnancy study.

In DNA form, the CDR3 reads TGTGCCAGTAGTATAGTCACAGGTCTCCGGTTCTTC. Translating gives CASSIVTGLRFF. The rearrangement uses TRBV19 and TRBJ2-1; tentative D call: TRBD1 (5 bases). Deletions cut 1 base from V and 15 bases from J, with 13 bases between. CDR1 LNHDA and CDR2 SQIVND come from the germline V gene (reference sequence). CDR3 length: 12 amino acids. The whole variable domain, remainder taken from reference TRBV19 and TRBJ2-1, is DGGITQSPKYLFRKEGQNVTLSCEQNLNHDAMYWYRQDPGQGLRLIYYSQIVNDFQKGDIAEGYSVSREKKESFPLTVTSAQKNPTAFYLCASSIVTGLRFFGPGTRLTVL.